Listed below are T cell receptor beta chains from one sample, sequenced in a study of OX40 agonist ivuxolimab in advanced cancers. Profiling relied on immunoSEQ multiplex PCR, and the TCRdb table lists in-frame clones only, not all of them. This table has about 87,000 clones, approximately 87% appearing once. The specimen was CD4+ or CD8+ T cells sorted from blood, collected in a trial of the OX40 agonist ivuxolimab. The receptor source for this set is an adult with an advanced solid tumor such as melanoma, head and neck, liver or kidney cancer. Both conserved end residues are trimmed from each CDR3. Some rows have no size entry. The others give once, few or many, or a class for an expanded clone.

12,TRBV13,.,TRBJ1-1,ASNSNGLNTEAF
15,TRBV5-1,.,TRBJ1-6,ASAQGQTSSYNSPLH
13,TRBV5-3,.,TRBJ1-1,ASSFRRTALTEAF
13,TRBV5-5,once,TRBJ2-1,ASSLEAGAYNEQF
8,TRBV30,.,TRBJ2-3,AWSGSTQY
13,TRBV11-1,.,TRBJ1-6,ASTETTGRNSPLH
13,TRBV19,.,TRBJ2-3,ASSIITSGQDTQY
13,TRBV5-1,few,TRBJ2-5,ASSFDPGGHETQY
13,TRBV4-2,.,TRBJ1-2,ASSQGKGLNYGYT
12,TRBV2,.,TRBJ1-1,ASGSEGSDTEAF
11,TRBV30,few,TRBJ1-1,AWKRRVNTEAF
11,TRBV11-2,.,TRBJ2-2,ASSRTLSGELF
13,TRBV6-1,.,TRBJ2-1,ASRPDLANYNEQF
11,TRBV4-2,.,TRBJ2-1,ASSQDPDRVQF
13,TRBV9,.,TRBJ1-2,ASSVMGAANYGYT
13,TRBV7-2,.,TRBJ2-5,ASSPVAGGQETQY
12,TRBV7-9,.,TRBJ2-1,ASSLPLGGNEQF
14,TRBV5-1,.,TRBJ2-2,ASSLERLELAGELF
13,TRBV6-6,.,TRBJ2-7,ASSYSRDRAYEQY
11,TRBV30,.,TRBJ1-2,AWSVSQGVGYT
13,TRBV19,.,TRBJ1-4,ASTFQRQGPEKLF
12,TRBV5-6,once,TRBJ2-3,ASSLQGGTDTQY
13,TRBV11-2,once,TRBJ2-7,ASSLGPGQGNEQY
12,TRBV5-4,few,TRBJ2-7,ASSLGLRVYEQY
18,TRBV7-3,.,TRBJ2-3,ASSLTAVLGSESSTDTQY
12,TRBV2,once,TRBJ2-5,ASSEKPSVPTQY
14,TRBV5-1,.,TRBJ2-3,ASSLALAGGPDTQY
14,TRBV15,.,TRBJ2-3,ATRPGGTPSTDTQY
13,TRBV2,.,TRBJ2-3,ASSEGLAGGDTQY
10,TRBV12-5,.,TRBJ1-2,ASGPSQPSIV
14,TRBV12-5,.,TRBJ2-2,ASALRGGASTGELF
11,TRBV7-9,.,TRBJ1-1,ASSWGITMTAF
13,TRBV19,.,TRBJ2-6,ASRSPQSGANVLT
13,TRBV5-4,.,TRBJ2-3,ASSPQRGTTDTQY
12,TRBV5-1,.,TRBJ2-2,ASSLKADRGELF
14,TRBV7-6,.,TRBJ2-7,ASSPIQGRGGYEQY
11,TRBV30,.,TRBJ2-3,AWRAGRRDTQY